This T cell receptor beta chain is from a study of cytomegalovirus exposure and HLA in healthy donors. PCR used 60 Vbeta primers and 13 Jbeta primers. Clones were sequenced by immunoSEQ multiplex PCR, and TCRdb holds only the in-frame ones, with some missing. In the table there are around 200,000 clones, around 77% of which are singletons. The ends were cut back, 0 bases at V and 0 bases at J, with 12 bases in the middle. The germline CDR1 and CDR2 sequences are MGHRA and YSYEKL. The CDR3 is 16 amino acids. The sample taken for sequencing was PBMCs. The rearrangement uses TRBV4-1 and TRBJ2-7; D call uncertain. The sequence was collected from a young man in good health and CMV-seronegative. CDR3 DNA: TGCGCCAGCAGCCAAGATTCAGGTTCCAGCTCCTACGAGCAGTACTTC. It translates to CASSQDSGSSSYEQYF.